These T cell receptor beta chains were read from a single sample in a study of beta chain features in type 1 diabetes. The assay was immunoSEQ multiplex PCR, and TCRdb's table has in-frame clones only and misses some. The sample comprises about half a million clones, roughly 11% of which are singletons, and approximately 0.045% rests with the top ten. Sequencing used naive CD4+ T cells from blood. Receptors were obtained from a young woman in good health. Both conserved end residues are part of each CDR3. A D gene is named only where the DNA matches it firmly. Expanded clones get a size class; other rows say once, few or many, or leave the size out.

d_gene	j_gene	v_gene	len	abundance	CDR3aa	CDR3nt
NA	TRBJ1-2	TRBV7-9	15	few	CASSQTGTSIYGYTF	TGTGCCAGCAGCCAAACCGGGACAAGTATCTATGGCTACACCTTC
NA	TRBJ1-5	TRBV7-2	15	few	CASSLDRAGSQPQHF	TGTGCCAGCAGCTTAGATCGAGCAGGGAGTCAGCCCCAGCATTTT
NA	TRBJ2-5	TRBV29-1	13	NA	CSVDRGGQETQYF	TGCAGCGTGGATAGGGGGGGACAAGAGACCCAGTACTTC
TRBD1	TRBJ1-2	TRBV9	15	few	CASSRDRGSNYGYTF	TGTGCCAGCAGTCGGGACAGGGGAAGCAACTATGGCTACACCTTC
NA	TRBJ2-6	TRBV6-1	14	few	CASSSTPGANVLTF	TGTGCCAGCAGTTCCACACCTGGGGCCAACGTCCTGACTTTC
NA	TRBJ2-2	TRBV12-5	16	NA	CASGPKRATNTGELFF	TGTGCTAGTGGGCCCAAACGGGCGACGAACACCGGGGAGCTGTTTTTT
NA	TRBJ2-1	TRBV4-1	15	NA	CASSQLPGAYNEQFF	TGCGCCAGCAGCCAACTCCCGGGAGCTTACAATGAGCAGTTCTTC
NA	TRBJ2-5	TRBV14	12	NA	CASSQVRETQYF	TGTGCCAGCAGCCAAGTCAGGGAGACCCAGTACTTC
TRBD2	TRBJ2-2	TRBV29-1	15	few	CSVADRGGNTGELFF	TGCAGCGTTGCAGACCGCGGGGGAAACACCGGGGAGCTGTTTTTT
NA	TRBJ2-2	TRBV27	13	few	CASSPQGNGELFF	TGTGCCAGCAGTCCTCAGGGTAACGGGGAGCTGTTTTTT
NA	TRBJ2-3	TRBV5-1	12	NA	CASSRTSDTQYF	TGCGCCAGCAGCCGGACCTCAGATACGCAGTATTTT
NA	TRBJ2-5	TRBV5-1	16	few	CASSDSAFGQGETQYF	TGCGCCAGCAGCGATTCGGCGTTCGGGCAAGGAGAGACCCAGTACTTC
TRBD2	TRBJ2-5	TRBV7-6	12	NA	CASSSWTGGQYF	TGTGCCAGCAGCTCGTGGACGGGGGGCCAGTACTTC
NA	TRBJ1-1	TRBV7-9	11	NA	CASSSYTEAFF	TGTGCCAGCAGCTCTTACACTGAAGCTTTCTTT
TRBD1	TRBJ1-2	TRBV6-5	13	NA	CATLDDRDYGYTF	TGTGCCACCTTAGATGACAGGGATTATGGCTACACCTTC
NA	TRBJ2-1	TRBV7-8	15	few	CASSFGGNSYNEQFF	TGTGCCAGCAGCTTCGGCGGGAACTCCTACAATGAGCAGTTCTTC
NA	TRBJ2-1	TRBV7-3	15	few	CASSLGPAIGNEQFF	TGTGCCAGCAGCTTAGGTCCGGCTATCGGCAATGAGCAGTTCTTC
NA	TRBJ1-1	TRBV29-1	13	NA	CSVGGRANTEAFF	TGCAGCGTCGGAGGACGGGCGAACACTGAAGCTTTCTTT
NA	TRBJ2-5	TRBV5-1	14	few	CASSLILAGETQYF	TGCGCCAGCAGCTTAATACTAGCAGGGGAGACCCAGTACTTC
NA	TRBJ2-7	TRBV25-1	13	NA	CASSDRSNYEQYF	TGTGCCAGCAGTGATCGGAGTAACTACGAGCAGTACTTC
NA	TRBJ2-7	TRBV5-1	14	few	CASSLRPESYEQYF	TGCGCCAGCAGCCTCAGGCCCGAGTCCTACGAGCAGTACTTC
NA	TRBJ2-1	TRBV7-9	15	few	CASSLPLEYYNEQFF	TGTGCCAGCAGCCTCCCTTTAGAATACTACAATGAGCAGTTCTTC
TRBD1	TRBJ2-7	TRBV19	14	NA	CASRGTGASYEQYF	TGTGCCAGTAGGGGGACAGGGGCCTCCTACGAGCAGTACTTC
NA	TRBJ2-7	TRBV7-9	12	NA	CASSFLRYEQYF	TGTGCCAGCAGCTTCTTGAGGTACGAGCAGTACTTC
TRBD1	TRBJ2-1	TRBV15	16	once	CATSSSYRGTYNEQFF	TGTGCCACCAGCAGTTCCTACAGGGGAACCTACAATGAGCAGTTCTTC
NA	TRBJ2-2	TRBV15	13	NA	CATSRGLYGELFF	TGTGCCACCAGCAGAGGACTATACGGGGAGCTGTTTTTT
NA	TRBJ1-5	TRBV20-1	11	NA	CSARGPGPQHF	TGCAGTGCTAGAGGGCCAGGGCCCCAGCATTTT
TRBD1	TRBJ2-1	TRBV25-1	13	few	CASRGQGWTEQFF	TGTGCCAGCAGGGGACAGGGGTGGACTGAGCAGTTCTTC
NA	TRBJ1-6	TRBV6-6	15	NA	CATSAGSSYNSPLHF	TGTGCCACTAGCGCAGGCAGCTCCTATAATTCACCCCTCCACTTT